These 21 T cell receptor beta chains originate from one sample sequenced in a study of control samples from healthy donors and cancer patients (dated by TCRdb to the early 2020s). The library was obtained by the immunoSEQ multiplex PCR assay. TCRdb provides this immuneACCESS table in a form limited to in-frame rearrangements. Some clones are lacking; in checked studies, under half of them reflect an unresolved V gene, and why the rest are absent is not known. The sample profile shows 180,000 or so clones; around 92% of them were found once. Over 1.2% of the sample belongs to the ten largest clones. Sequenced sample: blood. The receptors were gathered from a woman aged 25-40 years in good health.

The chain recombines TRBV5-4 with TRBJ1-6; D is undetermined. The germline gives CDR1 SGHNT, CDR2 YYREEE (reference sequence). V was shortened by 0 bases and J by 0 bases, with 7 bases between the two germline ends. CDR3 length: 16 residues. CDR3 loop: CASSLEGSSYNSPLHF. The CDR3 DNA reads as TGTGCCAGCAGCTTGGAGGGCAGCTCCTATAATTCACCCCTCCACTTT.

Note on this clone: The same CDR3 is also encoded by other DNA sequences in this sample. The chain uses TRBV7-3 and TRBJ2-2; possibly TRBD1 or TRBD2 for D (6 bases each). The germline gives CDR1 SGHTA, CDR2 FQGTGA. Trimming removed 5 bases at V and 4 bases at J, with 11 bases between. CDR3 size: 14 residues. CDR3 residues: CASSLEGGTGELFF. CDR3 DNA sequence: TGTGCCAGCAGCCTAGAGGGGGGCACCGGGGAGCTGTTTTTT.

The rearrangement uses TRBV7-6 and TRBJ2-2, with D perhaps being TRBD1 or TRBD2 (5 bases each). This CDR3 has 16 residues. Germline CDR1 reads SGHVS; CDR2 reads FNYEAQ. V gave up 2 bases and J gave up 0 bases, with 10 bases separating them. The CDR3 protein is CASSLRGGPNTGELFF. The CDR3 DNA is TGTGCCAGCAGCTTAAGGGGCGGGCCGAACACCGGGGAGCTGTTTTTT.

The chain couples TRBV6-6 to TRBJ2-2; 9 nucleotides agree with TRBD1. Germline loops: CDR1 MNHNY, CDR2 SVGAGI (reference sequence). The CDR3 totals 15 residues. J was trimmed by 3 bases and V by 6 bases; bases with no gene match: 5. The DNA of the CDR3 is TGTGCCAGCAGACCGGGACAGGGTCACACCGGGGAGCTGTTTTTT. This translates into CASRPGQGHTGELFF.

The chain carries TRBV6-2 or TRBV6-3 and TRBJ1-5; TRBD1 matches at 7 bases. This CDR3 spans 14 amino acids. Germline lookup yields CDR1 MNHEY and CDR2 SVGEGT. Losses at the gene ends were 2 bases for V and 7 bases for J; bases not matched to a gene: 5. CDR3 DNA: TGTGCCAGCAGTTACGGCGAGGGGGCACAGCCCCAGCATTTT. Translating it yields CASSYGEGAQPQHF.

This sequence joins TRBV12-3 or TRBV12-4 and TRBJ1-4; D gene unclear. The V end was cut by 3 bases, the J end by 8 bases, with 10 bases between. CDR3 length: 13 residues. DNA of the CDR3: TGTGCCAGCAGTTTCAAGGGAAGGGAAAAACTGTTTTTT. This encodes CASSFKGREKLFF.

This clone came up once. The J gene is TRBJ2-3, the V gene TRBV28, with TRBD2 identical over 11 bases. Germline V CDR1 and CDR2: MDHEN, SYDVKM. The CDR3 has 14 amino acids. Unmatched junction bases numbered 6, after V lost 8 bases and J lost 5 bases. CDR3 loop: CASSLAGGIDTQYF. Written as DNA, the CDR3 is TGTGCCAGCTCTCTAGCGGGAGGTATAGATACGCAGTATTTT.

The chain's CDR3 is CASSLDIRNSPLHF. CDR3 bases: TGTGCCAGCAGCTTGGACATTCGTAATTCACCCCTCCACTTT. The V gene is TRBV5-5, the J gene TRBJ1-6; D gene uncertain. Trimming cost V 0 bases and J 6 bases, with 7 bases left between them. There are 14 residues in the CDR3. Germline V gene data show CDR1 as SGHKS and CDR2 as YYEKEE (reference sequence).

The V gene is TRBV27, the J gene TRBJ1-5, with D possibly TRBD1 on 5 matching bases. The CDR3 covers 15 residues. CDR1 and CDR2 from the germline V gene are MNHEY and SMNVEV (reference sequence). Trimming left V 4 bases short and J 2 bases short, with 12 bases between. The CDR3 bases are TGTGCCAGCAGTTCCGGGGGAACCGGCAATCAGCCCCAGCATTTT. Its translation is CASSSGGTGNQPQHF.

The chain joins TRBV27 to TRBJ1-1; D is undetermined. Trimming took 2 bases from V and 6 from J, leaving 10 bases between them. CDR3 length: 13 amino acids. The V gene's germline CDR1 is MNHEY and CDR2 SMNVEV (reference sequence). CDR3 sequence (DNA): TGTGCCAGCAGTTTAAAGGGTTGGGCTGAAGCTTTCTTT. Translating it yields CASSLKGWAEAFF.

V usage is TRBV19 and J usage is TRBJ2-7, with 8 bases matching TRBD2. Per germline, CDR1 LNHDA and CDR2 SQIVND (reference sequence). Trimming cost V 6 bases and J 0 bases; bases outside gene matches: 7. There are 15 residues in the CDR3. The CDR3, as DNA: TGTGCCAGTAGCCTCAGCGGGGGTCCCTCCTACGAGCAGTACTTC. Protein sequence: CASSLSGGPSYEQYF. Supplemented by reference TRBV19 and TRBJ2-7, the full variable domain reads DGGITQSPKYLFRKEGQNVTLSCEQNLNHDAMYWYRQDPGQGLRLIYYSQIVNDFQKGDIAEGYSVSREKKESFPLTVTSAQKNPTAFYLCASSLSGGPSYEQYFGPGTRLTVT.

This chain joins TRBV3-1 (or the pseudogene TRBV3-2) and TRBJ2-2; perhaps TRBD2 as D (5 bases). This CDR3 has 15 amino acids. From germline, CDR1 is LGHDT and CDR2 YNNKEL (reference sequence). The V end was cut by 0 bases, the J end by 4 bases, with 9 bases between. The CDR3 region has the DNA TGTGCCAGCAGCCAAGATAGCGTAATCACCGGGGAGCTGTTTTTT. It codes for CASSQDSVITGELFF.

The CDR3 here is CASSPGQGYNSPLHF. The CDR3 DNA follows: TGTGCCAGTAGCCCGGGACAGGGGTATAATTCACCCCTCCACTTT. V and J are TRBV19 and TRBJ1-6, with TRBD1 identical over 10 bases. This CDR3 is built from 15 residues. CDR1 is LNHDA and CDR2 is SQIVND in the germline V gene (reference sequence). Unmatched junction bases numbered 3, after V lost 6 bases and J lost 4 bases.

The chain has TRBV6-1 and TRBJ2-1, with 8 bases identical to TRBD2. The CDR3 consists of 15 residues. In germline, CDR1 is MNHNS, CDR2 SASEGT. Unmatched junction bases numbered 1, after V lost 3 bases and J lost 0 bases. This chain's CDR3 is CASSDRGGSYNEQFF. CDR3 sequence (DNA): TGTGCCAGCAGTGACCGGGGGGGCTCCTACAATGAGCAGTTCTTC.

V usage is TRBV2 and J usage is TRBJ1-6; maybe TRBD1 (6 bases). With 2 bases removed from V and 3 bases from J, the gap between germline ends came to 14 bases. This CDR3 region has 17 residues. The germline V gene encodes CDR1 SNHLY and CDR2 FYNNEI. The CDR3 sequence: CASSESGAGLYNSPLHF. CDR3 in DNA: TGTGCCAGCAGTGAATCGGGGGCAGGCCTCTATAATTCACCCCTCCACTTT.

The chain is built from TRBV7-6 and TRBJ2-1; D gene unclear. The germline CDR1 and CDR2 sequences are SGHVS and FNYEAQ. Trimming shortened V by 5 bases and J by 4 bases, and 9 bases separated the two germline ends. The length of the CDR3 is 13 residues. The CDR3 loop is CASSPDLYNEQFF. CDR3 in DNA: TGTGCCAGCAGCCCCGACTTGTACAATGAGCAGTTCTTC.

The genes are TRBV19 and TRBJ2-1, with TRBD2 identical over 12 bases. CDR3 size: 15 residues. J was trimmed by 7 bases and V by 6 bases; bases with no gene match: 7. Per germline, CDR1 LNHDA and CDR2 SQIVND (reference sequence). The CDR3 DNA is TGTGCCAGTAGCGCCCTAGCGGGAGGGAATAATGAGCAGTTCTTC. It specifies CASSALAGGNNEQFF.

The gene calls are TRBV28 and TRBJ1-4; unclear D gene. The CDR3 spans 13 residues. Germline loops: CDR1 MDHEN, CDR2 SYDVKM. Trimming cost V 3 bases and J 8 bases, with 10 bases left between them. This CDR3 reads CASSFGVGEKLFF. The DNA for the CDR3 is TGTGCCAGCAGTTTTGGGGTTGGGGAAAAACTGTTTTTT.

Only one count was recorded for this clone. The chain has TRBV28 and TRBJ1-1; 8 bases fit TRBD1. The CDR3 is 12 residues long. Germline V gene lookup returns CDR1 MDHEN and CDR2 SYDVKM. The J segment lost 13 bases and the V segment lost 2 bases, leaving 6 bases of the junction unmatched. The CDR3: CASSLQGAMVFF. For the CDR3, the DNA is TGTGCCAGCAGTTTACAGGGGGCTATGGTTTTCTTT.

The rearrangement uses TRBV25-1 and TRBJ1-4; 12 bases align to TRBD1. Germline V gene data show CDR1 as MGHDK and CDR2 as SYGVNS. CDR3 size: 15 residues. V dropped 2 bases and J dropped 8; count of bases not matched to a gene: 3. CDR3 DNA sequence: TGTGCCAGCAGTGAAGGGACAGGGGGCTTCGAAAAACTGTTTTTT. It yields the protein CASSEGTGGFEKLFF.

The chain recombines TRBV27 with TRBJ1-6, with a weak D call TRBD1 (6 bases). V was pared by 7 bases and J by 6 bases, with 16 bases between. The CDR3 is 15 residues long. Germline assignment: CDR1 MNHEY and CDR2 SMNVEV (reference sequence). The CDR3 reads CASTVTGFSNSPLHF. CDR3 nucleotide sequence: TGTGCCAGCACTGTCACAGGGTTTTCTAATTCACCCCTCCACTTT.